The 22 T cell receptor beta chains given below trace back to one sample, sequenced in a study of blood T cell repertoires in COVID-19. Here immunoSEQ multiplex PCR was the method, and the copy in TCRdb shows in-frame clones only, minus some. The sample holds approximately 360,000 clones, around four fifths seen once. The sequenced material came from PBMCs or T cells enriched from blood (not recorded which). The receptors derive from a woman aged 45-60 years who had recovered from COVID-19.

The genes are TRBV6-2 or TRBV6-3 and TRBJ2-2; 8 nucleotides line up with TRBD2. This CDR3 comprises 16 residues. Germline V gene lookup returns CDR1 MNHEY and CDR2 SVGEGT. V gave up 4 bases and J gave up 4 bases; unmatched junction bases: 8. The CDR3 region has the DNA TGTGCCAGCAGTTTGTGGACTAGCAGAACCACCGGGGAGCTGTTTTTT. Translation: CASSLWTSRTTGELFF.

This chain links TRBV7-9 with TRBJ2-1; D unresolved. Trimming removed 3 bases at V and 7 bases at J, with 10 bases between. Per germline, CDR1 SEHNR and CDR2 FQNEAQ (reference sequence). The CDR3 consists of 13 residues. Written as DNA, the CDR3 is TGTGCCAGCAGCTTCTCTGCGGCGAATGAGCAGTTCTTC. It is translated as CASSFSAANEQFF. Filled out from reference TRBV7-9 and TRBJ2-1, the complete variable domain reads DTGVSQNPRHKITKRGQNVTFRCDPISEHNRLYWYRQTLGQGPEFLTYFQNEAQLEKSRLLSDRFSAERPKGSFSTLEIQRTEQGDSAMYLCASSFSAANEQFFGPGTRLTVL.

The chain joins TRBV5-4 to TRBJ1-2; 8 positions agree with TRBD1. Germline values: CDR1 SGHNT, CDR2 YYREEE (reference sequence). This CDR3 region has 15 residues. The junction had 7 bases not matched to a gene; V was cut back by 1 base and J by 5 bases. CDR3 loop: CASSLLGQVVYGYTF. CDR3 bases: TGTGCCAGCAGCTTGTTGGGACAGGTAGTATATGGCTACACCTTC.

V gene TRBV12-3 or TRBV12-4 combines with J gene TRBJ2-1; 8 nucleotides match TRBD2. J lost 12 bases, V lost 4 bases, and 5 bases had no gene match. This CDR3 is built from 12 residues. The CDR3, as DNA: TGTGCCAGCAGTTCCTTAGCGGGATGGCAGTTCTTC. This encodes CASSSLAGWQFF.

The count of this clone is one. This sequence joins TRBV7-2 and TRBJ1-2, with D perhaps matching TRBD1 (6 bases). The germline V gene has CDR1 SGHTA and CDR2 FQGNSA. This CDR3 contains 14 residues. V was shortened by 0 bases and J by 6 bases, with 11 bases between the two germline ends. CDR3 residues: CASSLAGRGHGYTF. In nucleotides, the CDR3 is TGTGCCAGCAGCTTAGCGGGCAGGGGTCATGGCTACACCTTC. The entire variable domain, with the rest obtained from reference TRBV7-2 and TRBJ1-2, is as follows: GAGVSQSPSNKVTEKGKDVELRCDPISGHTALYWYRQSLGQGLEFLIYFQGNSAPDKSGLPSDRFSAERTGGSVSTLTIQRTQQEDSAVYLCASSLAGRGHGYTFGSGTRLTVV.

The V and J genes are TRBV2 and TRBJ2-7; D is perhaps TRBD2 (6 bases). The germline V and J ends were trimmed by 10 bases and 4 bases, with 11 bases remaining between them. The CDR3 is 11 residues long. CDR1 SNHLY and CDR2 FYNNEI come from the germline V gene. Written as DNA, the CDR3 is TGTGCCACCCAAGGAGGGTACGAGCAGTACTTC. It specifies CATQGGYEQYF.

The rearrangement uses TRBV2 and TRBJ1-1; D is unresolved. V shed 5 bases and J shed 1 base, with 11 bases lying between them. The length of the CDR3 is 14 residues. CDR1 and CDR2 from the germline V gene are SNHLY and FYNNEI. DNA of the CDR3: TGTGCCAGCAGTTCTACGGGAGGGAACACTGAAGCTTTCTTT. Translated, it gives CASSSTGGNTEAFF.

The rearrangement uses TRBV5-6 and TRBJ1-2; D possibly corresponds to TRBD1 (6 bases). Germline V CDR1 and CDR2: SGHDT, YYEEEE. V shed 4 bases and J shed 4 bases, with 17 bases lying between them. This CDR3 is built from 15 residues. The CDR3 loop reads CASSQQGWGSYGYTF. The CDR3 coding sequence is TGTGCCAGCAGCCAACAGGGCTGGGGGAGCTATGGCTACACCTTC.

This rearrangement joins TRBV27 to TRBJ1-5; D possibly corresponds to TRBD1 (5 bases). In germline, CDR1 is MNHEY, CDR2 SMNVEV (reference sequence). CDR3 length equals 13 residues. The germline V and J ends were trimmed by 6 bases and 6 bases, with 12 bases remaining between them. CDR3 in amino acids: CASSLGRAQPQHF. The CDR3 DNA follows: TGTGCCAGCAGCCTGGGGCGAGCTCAGCCCCAGCATTTT.

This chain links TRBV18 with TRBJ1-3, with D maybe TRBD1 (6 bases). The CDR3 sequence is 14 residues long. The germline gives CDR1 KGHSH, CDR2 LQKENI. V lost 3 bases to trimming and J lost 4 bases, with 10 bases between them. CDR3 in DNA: TGTGCCAGCTCACCGGGGACAACCGGAAACACCATATATTTT. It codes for CASSPGTTGNTIYF. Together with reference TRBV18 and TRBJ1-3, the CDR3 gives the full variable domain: NAGVMQNPRHLVRRRGQEARLRCSPMKGHSHVYWYRQLPEEGLKFMVYLQKENIIDESGMPKERFSAEFPKEGPSILRIQQVVRGDSAAYFCASSPGTTGNTIYFGEGSWLTVV.

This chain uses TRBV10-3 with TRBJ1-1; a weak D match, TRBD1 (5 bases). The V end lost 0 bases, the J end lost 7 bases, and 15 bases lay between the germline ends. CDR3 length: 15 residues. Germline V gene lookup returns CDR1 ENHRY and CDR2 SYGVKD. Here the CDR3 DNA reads TGTGCCATCAGTGAGTCGCCGGGGACTCTAGATGAAGCTTTCTTT. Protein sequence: CAISESPGTLDEAFF.

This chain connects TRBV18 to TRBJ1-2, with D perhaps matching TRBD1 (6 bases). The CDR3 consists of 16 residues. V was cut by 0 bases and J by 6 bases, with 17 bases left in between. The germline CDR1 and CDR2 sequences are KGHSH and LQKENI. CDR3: CASSPPTIEGEHGYTF. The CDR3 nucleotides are TGTGCCAGCTCACCACCGACGATAGAGGGGGAACATGGCTACACCTTC.

The CDR3 spells CASSGLAGGIEQFF. CDR3 sequence (DNA): TGTGCCAGCAGTGGACTAGCGGGGGGGATTGAGCAGTTCTTC. The chain carries TRBV6-2 or TRBV6-3 and TRBJ2-1, with 15 bases identical to TRBD2. The J segment lost 9 bases and the V segment lost 5 bases, leaving 2 bases of the junction unmatched. CDR1 is MNHEY and CDR2 is SVGEGT in the germline V gene. The CDR3 runs 14 residues.

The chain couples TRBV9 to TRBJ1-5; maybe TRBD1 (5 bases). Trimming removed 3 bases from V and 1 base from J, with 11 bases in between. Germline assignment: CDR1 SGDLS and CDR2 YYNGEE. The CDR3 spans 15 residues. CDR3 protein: CASSAAGNSNQPQHF. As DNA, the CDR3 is TGTGCCAGCAGCGCCGCAGGGAACAGCAATCAGCCCCAGCATTTT. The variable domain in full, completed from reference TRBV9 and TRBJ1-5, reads DSGVTQTPKHLITATGQRVTLRCSPRSGDLSVYWYQQSLDQGLQFLIQYYNGEERAKGNILERFSAQQFPDLHSELNLSSLELGDSALYFCASSAAGNSNQPQHFGDGTRLSIL.

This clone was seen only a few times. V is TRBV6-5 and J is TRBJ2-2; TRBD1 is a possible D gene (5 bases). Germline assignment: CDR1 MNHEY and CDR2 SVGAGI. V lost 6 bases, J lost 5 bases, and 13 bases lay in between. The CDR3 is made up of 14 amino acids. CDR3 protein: CASSSQGFTGELFF. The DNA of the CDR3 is TGTGCCAGCAGCTCGCAGGGTTTTACCGGGGAGCTGTTTTTT.

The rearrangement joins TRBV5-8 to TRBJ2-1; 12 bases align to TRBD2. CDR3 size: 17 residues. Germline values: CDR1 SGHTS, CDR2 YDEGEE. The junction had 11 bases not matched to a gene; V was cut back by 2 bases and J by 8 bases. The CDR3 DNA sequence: TGTGCCAGCAGCTTTGTGCGTCGACTAGCGGGGGTAGATGAGCAGTTCTTC. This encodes CASSFVRRLAGVDEQFF.

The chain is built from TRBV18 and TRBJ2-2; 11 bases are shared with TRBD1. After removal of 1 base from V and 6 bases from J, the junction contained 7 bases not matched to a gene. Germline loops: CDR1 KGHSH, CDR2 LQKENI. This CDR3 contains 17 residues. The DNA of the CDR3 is TGTGCCAGCTCACCACAGTTGTGGACAGGGGGCTCCGGGGAGCTGTTTTTT. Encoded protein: CASSPQLWTGGSGELFF.

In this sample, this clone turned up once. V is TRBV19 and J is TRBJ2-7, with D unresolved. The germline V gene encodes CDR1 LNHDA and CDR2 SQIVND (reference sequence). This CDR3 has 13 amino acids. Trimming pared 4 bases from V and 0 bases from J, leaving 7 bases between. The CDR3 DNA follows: TGTGCCAGTAGTAAGGCTAGCTCCTACGAGCAGTACTTC. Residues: CASSKASSYEQYF.

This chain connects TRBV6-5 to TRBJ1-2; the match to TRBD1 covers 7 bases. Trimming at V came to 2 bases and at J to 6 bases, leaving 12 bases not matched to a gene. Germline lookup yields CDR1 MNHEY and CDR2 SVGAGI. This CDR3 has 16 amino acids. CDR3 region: CASSYTSGGGRDGYTF. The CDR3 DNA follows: TGTGCCAGCAGTTACACCTCGGGAGGGGGCAGGGATGGCTACACCTTC.

The CDR3 region is CAWSIMRHLNTGELFF. In DNA, the CDR3 is TGTGCCTGGAGTATTATGCGACACTTGAACACCGGGGAGCTGTTTTTT. V usage is TRBV30 and J usage is TRBJ2-2; D gene unclear. The CDR3 is 16 amino acids. V shed 2 bases and J shed 1 base, with 14 bases lying between them. From germline, CDR1 is GTSNPN and CDR2 SVGIG (reference sequence).

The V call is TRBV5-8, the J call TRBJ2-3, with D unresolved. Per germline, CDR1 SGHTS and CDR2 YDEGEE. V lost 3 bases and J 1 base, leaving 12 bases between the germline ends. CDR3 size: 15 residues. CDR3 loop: CASSSTLEGTDTQYF. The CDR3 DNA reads TGTGCCAGCAGCTCGACTCTCGAAGGCACAGATACGCAGTATTTT.

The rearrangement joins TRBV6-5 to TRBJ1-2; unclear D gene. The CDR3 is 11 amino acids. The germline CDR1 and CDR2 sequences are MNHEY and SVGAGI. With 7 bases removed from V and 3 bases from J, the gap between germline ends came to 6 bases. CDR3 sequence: CASTSDYGYTF. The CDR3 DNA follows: TGTGCCAGCACAAGCGACTATGGCTACACCTTC.